This T cell receptor beta chain was observed in a study of blood T cell repertoires in COVID-19. CDR1 and CDR2 from the germline V gene are KGHDR and SFDVKD. The trim removed 3 bases at V and 4 bases at J, leaving 9 bases unmatched. This CDR3 region has 17 residues. TCRdb's copy holds only in-frame clones and misses some; the assay was immunoSEQ multiplex PCR. The sample consists of hundreds of thousands of clones, around 89% of them appearing once. The receptor was derived from a woman aged 25 to 39 with acute or convalescent COVID-19. The chain combines TRBV24-1 with TRBJ2-2, with 8 bases fitting TRBD2. The specimen was peripheral blood. DNA of the CDR3: TGTGCCACCAGTGATGTCGGGGCGGGGGGAAGCACCGGGGAGCTGTTTTTT. It is translated as CATSDVGAGGSTGELFF.